Below are 27 T cell receptor beta chains sequenced from a single sample in a study of CD8 T cells in ankylosing spondylitis. TCRdb re-analysed the 5' RACE reads in MiXCR, keeping a single row per CDR3 protein. In the table there are 200,000 to 300,000 distinct CDR3 sequences, 8% to 9.5% of which are singletons. Sequenced: blood, either unsorted or a sorted T cell fraction (not recorded which). All receptors derive from a male donor with ankylosing spondylitis or in good health (not recorded which).

Only a few counts were recorded for this clonotype. V usage is TRBV19 and J usage is TRBJ2-1; no definite D call. With 7 bases removed from V and 0 bases from J, the gap between germline ends came to 13 bases. The CDR3 is 15 amino acids. Per the germline V gene, CDR1 is LNHDA and CDR2 is SQIVND (reference sequence). The CDR3, as DNA: TGTGCCAGTAAGCAGGCGGACCTCTCCTACAATGAGCAGTTCTTC. This encodes CASKQADLSYNEQFF.

At least ten counts were recorded for this clonotype. The rearrangement joins TRBV5-1 to TRBJ1-1; D is unclear. V lost 4 bases and J 1 base, leaving 14 bases between the germline ends. The CDR3 is 15 amino acids. Looked up from germline, CDR1 is SGHRS and CDR2 is YFSETQ. CDR3 sequence reads: CASSHRVRENTEAFF. The CDR3 DNA sequence: TGCGCCAGCAGCCACCGGGTCCGGGAGAACACTGAAGCTTTCTTT.

This clonotype was observed at least ten times. The CDR3: CASSWDREKDSPLHF. As DNA, the CDR3 is TGTGCCAGCAGTTGGGACAGGGAAAAGGATTCACCCCTCCACTTT. The chain links TRBV6-2 or TRBV6-3 to TRBJ1-6; 9 nucleotides agree with TRBD1. The CDR3 contains 15 residues. Trimming took 4 bases from V and 8 from J; bases not matched to a gene: 6. CDR1 is MNHEY, CDR2 SVGEGT, per germline.

Points on this clonotype: As the CDR3 is not closed by the conserved phenylalanine or tryptophan, this likely results from a read error. This chain uses TRBV5-1 with TRBJ2-5; possibly TRBD2 for D (5 bases). V was trimmed by 0 bases and J by 4 bases, leaving 16 bases between them. Germline CDR1 is SGHRS and CDR2 is YFSETQ. The CDR3 is 16 residues long. CDR3 DNA sequence: TGCGCCAGCAGCTTGGAGTGGCTCCGAGGAGGAGAGACCCAGTACCTC. This translates into CASSLEWLRGGETQYL.

This clonotype showed up just a few times. The chain has TRBV5-1 and TRBJ2-3; D uncertain. V was cut by 0 bases and J by 2 bases, with 10 bases left in between. The CDR3 sequence is 15 residues long. Germline V gene data show CDR1 as SGHRS and CDR2 as YFSETQ. The CDR3 bases are TGCGCCAGCAGCTTGGCGGGTCGGGCCACAGATACGCAGTATTTT. Translating gives CASSLAGRATDTQYF.

This clonotype has ten or more counts. This chain connects TRBV29-1 to TRBJ2-1; TRBD2 might be the D (7 bases). The germline V gene has CDR1 SQVTM and CDR2 ANQGSEA. Trimming took 5 bases from V and 9 from J, leaving 23 bases between them. The CDR3 length is 15 residues. CDR3 DNA sequence: TGCAGCGTTTCCCAGTTGCTGGGGGGGCAAGGTGAGCAGTTCTTC. Translating gives CSVSQLLGGQGEQFF.

Many counts were recorded for this clonotype. The V gene is TRBV20-1, the J gene TRBJ1-1; D not certain. The CDR3 has 13 amino acids. Looked up from germline, CDR1 is DFQATT and CDR2 is SNEGSKA (reference sequence). The V end was cut by 6 bases, the J end by 4 bases, with 15 bases between. CDR3 sequence (DNA): TGCAGTGCCCCGAGGGAGACGGCCACTGAAGCTTTCTTT. Amino acid sequence: CSAPRETATEAFF.

This rearrangement joins TRBV4-3 to TRBJ2-1, with D tentatively TRBD1 (5 bases). Trimming removed 6 bases at V and 0 bases at J, with 12 bases between. The CDR3 length is 15 residues. Per the germline V gene, CDR1 is LGHNA and CDR2 is YSLEER. CDR3 residues: CASSQQGGSYNEQFF. In DNA, the CDR3 is TGCGCCAGCAGTCAGCAGGGCGGCTCCTACAATGAGCAGTTCTTC.

For this clonotype: This may arise from a read error, as a much more abundant clone is one base away. The chain combines TRBV10-3 with TRBJ1-5, with TRBD1 identical over 7 bases. The V gene end was trimmed by 3 bases and the J gene end by 4 bases; junction bases not matched to a gene: 3. Germline loops: CDR1 ENHRY, CDR2 SYGVKD. The CDR3 totals 14 residues. The CDR3 is CAISDSQGNQPQHF. Here the CDR3 DNA reads TGTGCCATCAGTGATTCACAGGGGAATCAGCCCCAGCATTTT.

This clonotype was seen only a few times. This chain joins TRBV7-2 and TRBJ1-2; possible D gene TRBD1, 6 bases. Trimming left V 5 bases short and J 7 bases short, with 17 bases between. The V gene's germline CDR1 is SGHTA and CDR2 FQGNSA. The CDR3 is made up of 14 amino acids. The CDR3 protein is CASSPGGSLPGYTF. CDR3 DNA: TGTGCCAGCAGCCCCGGGGGCAGCCTTCCTGGCTACACCTTC.

This clonotype has more than one count but fewer than ten. The chain recombines TRBV20-1 with TRBJ2-7, with D unresolved. In germline, CDR1 is DFQATT, CDR2 SNEGSKA (reference sequence). Deletions cut 1 base from V and 2 bases from J, with 9 bases between. The CDR3 runs 13 residues. This CDR3 reads CSARGLGTYEQYF. In DNA form, the CDR3 reads TGCAGTGCTAGAGGACTCGGAACCTACGAGCAGTACTTC.

This rearrangement joins TRBV4-3 to TRBJ1-1; D possibly corresponds to TRBD1 (5 bases). V was clipped by 3 bases and J by 4 bases, with 18 bases between them. This CDR3 has 16 residues. Per germline, CDR1 LGHNA and CDR2 YSLEER. CDR3 loop: CASSQNQGLRGTEAFF. For the CDR3, the DNA is TGCGCCAGCAGCCAGAACCAGGGTTTGCGGGGCACTGAAGCTTTCTTT.

The table lists this clonotype with many counts. This chain connects TRBV20-1 to TRBJ2-2, with 7 nucleotides matching TRBD2. Germline V lookup: CDR1 DFQATT, CDR2 SNEGSKA (reference sequence). The junction had 7 bases not matched to a gene; V was cut back by 6 bases and J by 0 bases. CDR3 size: 15 residues. The CDR3 sequence is CSARNGGTNTGELFF. In DNA form, the CDR3 reads TGCAGTGCCAGGAACGGGGGGACGAACACCGGGGAGCTGTTTTTT.

This clonotype was seen ten or more times. CDR3 amino acids: CASSLAAGYEQYF. For the CDR3, the DNA is TGTGCCAGCAGCTTAGCGGCAGGCTACGAGCAGTACTTC. V is TRBV7-2 and J is TRBJ2-7; no clear D. Germline CDR1 reads SGHTA; CDR2 reads FQGNSA. The CDR3 length is 13 residues. Trimming cost V 0 bases and J 3 bases, with 6 bases left between them. Full variable domain (outside the CDR3, taken from reference TRBV7-2 and TRBJ2-7): GAGVSQSPSNKVTEKGKDVELRCDPISGHTALYWYRQSLGQGLEFLIYFQGNSAPDKSGLPSDRFSAERTGGSVSTLTIQRTQQEDSAVYLCASSLAAGYEQYFGPGTRLTVT.

This clonotype was detected only a few times. The chain combines TRBV5-1 with TRBJ2-3, with D possibly being TRBD1 (6 bases). CDR1 and CDR2 (germline): SGHRS, YFSETQ. V lost 1 base and J lost 5, with 11 bases in between. This CDR3 has 14 amino acids. The CDR3 sequence is CASSLPGVGDTQYF. The DNA for the CDR3 is TGCGCCAGCAGCTTGCCAGGGGTAGGAGATACGCAGTATTTT.

The sample holds many counts of this clonotype. The rearrangement uses TRBV7-3 and TRBJ2-1; weak D call: TRBD1 (6 bases). Germline V gene data show CDR1 as SGHTA and CDR2 as FQGTGA. The CDR3 is 12 residues long. V was shortened by 4 bases and J by 8 bases, with 9 bases between the two germline ends. Here the CDR3 DNA reads TGTGCCAGCAGCTCGGACAGATATGAGCAGTTCTTC. This sequence encodes CASSSDRYEQFF.

This clonotype appeared many times. The chain couples TRBV27 to TRBJ2-1; TRBD2 aligns across 9 bases. From germline, CDR1 is MNHEY and CDR2 SMNVEV (reference sequence). The V gene end was trimmed by 6 bases and the J gene end by 2 bases; junction bases not matched to a gene: 8. CDR3 length equals 16 residues. The CDR3: CASSPVSGGPYNEQFF. CDR3 nucleotide sequence: TGTGCCAGCAGCCCAGTGAGCGGGGGGCCCTACAATGAGCAGTTCTTC.

This clonotype was detected many times. The chain combines TRBV12-3 or TRBV12-4 with TRBJ2-1; 13 bases align to TRBD2. The J segment lost 4 bases and the V segment lost 6 bases, leaving 6 bases of the junction unmatched. The CDR3 spans 16 residues. The CDR3, as DNA: TGTGCCAGCAGCCTCGGGACTAGCGGGATTTACAATGAGCAGTTCTTC. The encoded protein is CASSLGTSGIYNEQFF.

This clonotype was observed once. The chain carries TRBV28 and TRBJ1-1; the D gene is possibly TRBD1 (5 bases). This CDR3 has 13 amino acids. V dropped 7 bases and J dropped 0 bases, with 9 bases sitting between them. Germline assignment: CDR1 MDHEN and CDR2 SYDVKM. CDR3 protein: CASTREVNTEAFF. CDR3 sequence (DNA): TGTGCCAGCACCAGGGAAGTGAACACTGAAGCTTTCTTT.

At least ten counts were recorded for this clonotype. The chain combines TRBV5-1 with TRBJ2-3; 8 positions match TRBD1. The germline V gene has CDR1 SGHRS and CDR2 YFSETQ. This CDR3 has 14 amino acids. After removal of 4 bases from V and 5 bases from J, the junction contained 6 bases not matched to a gene. The CDR3 DNA reads as TGCGCCAGCAGCATCGGACAGGGTGGAGATACGCAGTATTTT. Protein: CASSIGQGGDTQYF.

There are many counts of this clonotype. V usage is TRBV20-1 and J usage is TRBJ1-1; no clear D. This CDR3 comprises 13 residues. V gave up 6 bases and J gave up 1 base, with 12 bases separating them. The germline V gene has CDR1 DFQATT and CDR2 SNEGSKA (reference sequence). CDR3 protein: CSALRDGNTEAFF. DNA for the CDR3: TGCAGTGCCCTTAGGGATGGGAACACTGAAGCTTTCTTT.

This clonotype was recorded many times. The V call is TRBV12-3 or TRBV12-4, the J call TRBJ2-7; possibly TRBD2 for D (6 bases). The CDR3 contains 13 residues. Trimming removed 5 bases from V and 5 bases from J, with 13 bases in between. The CDR3: CASSQTSTHEQYF. In DNA, the CDR3 is TGTGCCAGCAGTCAGACTAGTACGCACGAGCAGTACTTC.

Ten or more counts support this clonotype. CDR3 nucleotides: TGCAGTGCGAGGGAGGGCCCGATGAACACTGAAGCTTTCTTT. It specifies CSAREGPMNTEAFF. The rearrangement links TRBV20-1 to TRBJ1-1; no definite D call. This CDR3 contains 14 residues. Germline V gene data show CDR1 as DFQATT and CDR2 as SNEGSKA (reference sequence). V was pared by 6 bases and J by 0 bases, with 14 bases between.

This clonotype was detected ten times or more. The chain has TRBV10-3 and TRBJ2-3, with D possibly called TRBD1 or TRBD2 (5 bases each). Germline V CDR1 and CDR2: ENHRY, SYGVKD. The ends were cut back, 6 bases at V and 1 base at J, with 14 bases in the middle. This CDR3 spans 15 amino acids. The CDR3: CAIRTDWGRTDTQYF. In DNA form, the CDR3 reads TGTGCCATCAGGACGGACTGGGGACGCACAGATACGCAGTATTTT.

This clonotype came up a few times. A junction end diverges from the germline sequence, so it may reflect a read error. The chain couples TRBV7-7 to TRBJ2-7; D is unclear. CDR3 length: 14 amino acids. Germline V gives CDR1 SSHAT, CDR2 FNYEAQ (reference sequence). The CDR3: CASSPIPQAYEQYF. CDR3 in DNA: TGTGCTAGCAGCCCCATTCCCCAGGCCTACGAGCAGTACTTC.

V and J are TRBV20-1 and TRBJ2-7, with TRBD1 matching 8 bases. The germline gives CDR1 DFQATT, CDR2 SNEGSKA (reference sequence). V gave up 1 base and J gave up 2 bases; unmatched junction bases: 4. This CDR3 has 14 amino acids. The CDR3 nucleotides read TGCAGTGCTAGAGTCCAGACAGGGGCCTACGAGCAGTACTTC. Its protein product is CSARVQTGAYEQYF.

J is TRBJ2-7 and V is TRBV5-4; 9 nucleotides match TRBD2. CDR1 is SGHNT and CDR2 is YYREEE in the germline V gene (reference sequence). Trimming took 2 bases from V and 2 from J; bases not matched to a gene: 11. The CDR3 consists of 17 residues. This CDR3 reads CASSFTNSGSGTYEQYF. CDR3 nucleotides: TGTGCCAGCAGCTTTACTAATAGCGGGAGCGGGACCTACGAGCAGTACTTC.